These 22 T cell receptor beta chains were all obtained from the same sample, sequenced in a study of OX40 agonist ivuxolimab in advanced cancers. The repertoire was sequenced with immunoSEQ multiplex PCR; TCRdb's copy has only in-frame clones and lacks some. The sample carries around 150,000 clones, 90% recorded once. The specimen comprised CD4+ or CD8+ T cells sorted from blood, sampled in a trial of the OX40 agonist ivuxolimab. These receptor sequences come from an adult with an advanced solid tumor such as melanoma, head and neck, liver or kidney cancer.

This chain links TRBV18 with TRBJ2-1, with TRBD2 as a possible D gene (5 bases). The CDR3 spans 14 residues. From germline, CDR1 is KGHSH and CDR2 LQKENI. Trimming removed 5 bases at V and 0 bases at J, with 8 bases between. CDR3 coding DNA: TGTGCCAGCTCATCCCTAGCCTCCTACAATGAGCAGTTCTTC. This encodes CASSSLASYNEQFF.

The J gene is TRBJ1-5, the V gene TRBV27, with D hard to call. There are 13 residues in the CDR3. Germline CDR1 is MNHEY and CDR2 is SMNVEV (reference sequence). Trimming removed 2 bases from V and 5 bases from J, with 7 bases in between. Written as DNA, the CDR3 is TGTGCCAGCAGTTTAATACGCGATCAGCCCCAGCATTTT. Its protein product is CASSLIRDQPQHF.

This clone was counted only a few times. This chain connects TRBV10-1 to TRBJ1-3; D unresolved. Trimming took off 6 bases at V and 0 bases at J, with 15 bases between the two ends. In germline, CDR1 is WNHNN, CDR2 SYGVQD (reference sequence). This CDR3 is built from 16 residues. As DNA, the CDR3 is TGCGCCAGCAGCGGTGCTGAGGCGAACTCTGGAAACACCATATATTTT. As protein: CASSGAEANSGNTIYF.

This clone appeared a single time. The genes are TRBV11-2 and TRBJ2-3; a possible D gene is TRBD2 (6 bases). Between the trimmed V and J ends, which lost 1 base and 5 bases, there was a span of 10 bases. Germline V gives CDR1 SGHAT, CDR2 FQNNGV. This CDR3 is built from 14 residues. CDR3 sequence reads: CASSLGLDGDTQYF. The CDR3 DNA sequence: TGTGCCAGCAGCTTAGGACTAGATGGAGATACGCAGTATTTT. The full variable domain, in which reference TRBV11-2 and TRBJ2-3 provide the parts outside the CDR3, is EAGVAQSPRYKIIEKRQSVAFWCNPISGHATLYWYQQILGQGPKLLIQFQNNGVVDDSQLPKDRFSAERLKGVDSTLKIQPAKLEDSAVYLCASSLGLDGDTQYFGPGTRLTVL.

This chain uses TRBV9 with TRBJ2-5; D tentatively fits TRBD1 or TRBD2 (5 bases each). Trimming stripped 0 bases from V and 5 bases from J, with 14 bases between. This CDR3 has 15 residues. Germline CDR1 and CDR2: SGDLS and YYNGEE. The CDR3 region is CASSVGGRRDETQYF. CDR3 in DNA: TGTGCCAGCAGCGTAGGGGGTCGACGGGACGAGACCCAGTACTTC.

The sample holds one count of this clone. This chain connects TRBV28 to TRBJ2-7; TRBD1 aligns across 9 bases. The trim removed 5 bases at V and 7 bases at J, leaving 3 bases unmatched. This CDR3 has 12 residues. Germline V lookup: CDR1 MDHEN, CDR2 SYDVKM. CDR3 protein: CASSPDRGEQYF. In DNA form, the CDR3 reads TGTGCCAGCAGTCCGGACAGGGGAGAGCAGTACTTC.

The chain has TRBV1 and TRBJ2-1; TRBD2 is taken as the D call from the table, unchecked against the DNA. TRBV1 is a pseudogene. The length of the CDR3 is 16 residues. The CDR3: CTSSQLAGGLSHEQFF. The CDR3 DNA reads TGCACCAGCAGCCAATTAGCGGGAGGGTTGTCCCATGAGCAGTTCTTC.

This chain uses TRBV10-3 with TRBJ2-1, with 9 positions matching TRBD2. This CDR3 has 12 amino acids. V lost 7 bases and J lost 10; bases outside the gene matches: 5. Germline V gene lookup returns CDR1 ENHRY and CDR2 SYGVKD. CDR3 coding DNA: TGTGCCATCAATAGCGGGAGCCGCGAGCAGTTCTTC. It codes for CAINSGSREQFF.

V usage is TRBV2 and J usage is TRBJ2-3; D not resolved. The ends were cut back, 5 bases at V and 3 bases at J, with 12 bases in the middle. Germline values: CDR1 SNHLY, CDR2 FYNNEI. The CDR3 is made up of 14 amino acids. The CDR3 region is CASSNYMSTDTQYF. In DNA form, the CDR3 reads TGTGCCAGCAGTAATTATATGAGTACAGATACGCAGTATTTT.

The chain is built from TRBV2 and TRBJ2-7, with TRBD1 as a possible D gene (6 bases). The CDR3 is 14 residues long. Germline-derived CDR1 and CDR2 are SNHLY and FYNNEI. Trimming stripped 6 bases from V and 0 bases from J, with 12 bases between. CDR3 sequence reads: CASRGTRSSYEQYF. Here the CDR3 DNA reads TGTGCCAGCAGGGGGACAAGAAGCTCCTACGAGCAGTACTTC. The full variable domain, in which reference TRBV2 and TRBJ2-7 provide the parts outside the CDR3, is EPEVTQTPSHQVTQMGQEVILRCVPISNHLYFYWYRQILGQKVEFLVSFYNNEISEKSEIFDDQFSVERPDGSNFTLKIRSTKLEDSAMYFCASRGTRSSYEQYFGPGTRLTVT.

The chain couples TRBV28 to TRBJ1-5, with D perhaps matching TRBD1 (6 bases). Looked up from germline, CDR1 is MDHEN and CDR2 is SYDVKM. Trimming shortened V by 6 bases and J by 5 bases, and 17 bases separated the two germline ends. The CDR3 runs to 15 residues. The CDR3 nucleotides are TGTGCCAGCAGCTCCTCGGGGGCTTCGGATCAGCCCCAGCATTTT. It yields the protein CASSSSGASDQPQHF.

The chain couples TRBV6-5 to TRBJ2-7, with D possibly being TRBD2 (6 bases). The length of the CDR3 is 14 residues. The V end was cut by 2 bases, the J end by 4 bases, with 12 bases between. Looked up from germline, CDR1 is MNHEY and CDR2 is SVGAGI. The CDR3 sequence: CASSYVAGRYEQYF. In DNA form, the CDR3 reads TGTGCCAGCAGTTACGTGGCGGGGCGATACGAGCAGTACTTC.

This chain links TRBV6-6 with TRBJ1-5; 7 bases are a match to TRBD1. Germline V gives CDR1 MNHNY, CDR2 SVGAGI (reference sequence). CDR3 size: 13 residues. V trimming: 4 bases; J trimming: 6 bases; junction bases outside the gene matches: 3. The CDR3 protein is CASSSQGTQPQHF. As DNA, the CDR3 is TGTGCCAGCAGTTCACAGGGGACTCAGCCCCAGCATTTT.

The chain combines TRBV19 with TRBJ1-4, with 7 bases aligning to TRBD1. Unmatched junction bases numbered 8, after V lost 7 bases and J lost 3 bases. Per the germline V gene, CDR1 is LNHDA and CDR2 is SQIVND (reference sequence). The CDR3 totals 15 residues. The CDR3 here is CASTKTGNPNEKLFF. In DNA form, the CDR3 reads TGTGCCAGTACTAAGACAGGGAACCCTAATGAAAAACTGTTTTTT. The full variable domain, completed using reference TRBV19 and TRBJ1-4, is DGGITQSPKYLFRKEGQNVTLSCEQNLNHDAMYWYRQDPGQGLRLIYYSQIVNDFQKGDIAEGYSVSREKKESFPLTVTSAQKNPTAFYLCASTKTGNPNEKLFFGSGTQLSVL.

CDR3 residues: CASSADGRNIYNEQFF. The CDR3 region has the DNA TGTGCCAGCAGTGCGGACGGGAGGAATATCTACAATGAGCAGTTCTTC. The genes are TRBV2 and TRBJ2-1, with TRBD2 identical over 7 bases. The CDR3 runs 16 residues. V was pared by 4 bases and J by 3 bases, with 9 bases of the junction left unmatched. Germline CDR1 is SNHLY and CDR2 is FYNNEI.

The chain is built from TRBV30 and TRBJ2-7, with 14 bases that match TRBD2. This CDR3 is built from 14 residues. Germline assignment: CDR1 GTSNPN and CDR2 SVGIG (reference sequence). The V segment lost 3 bases and the J segment 6 bases; nucleotides outside the gene matches: 4. This CDR3 reads CAWSGLAGGVEQYF. CDR3 nucleotides: TGTGCCTGGAGCGGACTAGCGGGAGGTGTCGAGCAGTACTTC.

The chain couples TRBV5-1 to TRBJ2-3; 12 bases are shared with TRBD2. The V segment lost 4 bases and the J segment 8 bases; nucleotides outside the gene matches: 8. The CDR3 sequence is 15 residues long. Germline V gives CDR1 SGHRS, CDR2 YFSETQ. The CDR3 loop is CASSPGLAGLGTQYF. Written as DNA, the CDR3 is TGCGCCAGCAGCCCGGGACTAGCGGGTTTGGGTACGCAGTATTTT. Drawing the rest from reference TRBV5-1 and TRBJ2-3, the complete variable domain is KAGVTQTPRYLIKTRGQQVTLSCSPISGHRSVSWYQQTPGQGLQFLFEYFSETQRNKGNFPGRFSGRQFSNSRSEMNVSTLELGDSALYLCASSPGLAGLGTQYFGPGTRLTVL.

This clone is a singleton in its sample. This chain links TRBV10-3 with TRBJ1-2; 7 bases are a match to TRBD1. Germline CDR1 ENHRY, CDR2 SYGVKD. J lost 10 bases, V lost 3 bases, and 14 bases had no gene match. The CDR3 loop spans 15 amino acids. CDR3 sequence (DNA): TGTGCCATCAGTGATTGGGCAGGGGGTAGTATAGACTACACCTTC. This gives the protein CAISDWAGGSIDYTF.

V and J are TRBV29-1 and TRBJ2-1; the match to TRBD2 covers 7 bases. Per the germline V gene, CDR1 is SQVTM and CDR2 is ANQGSEA. The CDR3 runs to 13 residues. V gave up 6 bases and J gave up 15 bases; unmatched junction bases: 17. CDR3 DNA sequence: TGCAGCGTCGACGACCTCAGCGGGGCGTCCCGGTTCTTC. Protein: CSVDDLSGASRFF.

The rearrangement uses TRBV6-5 and TRBJ1-1, with 7 bases fitting TRBD1. In germline, CDR1 is MNHEY, CDR2 SVGAGI. The CDR3 loop spans 14 amino acids. Losses at the gene ends were 2 bases for V and 4 bases for J; bases not matched to a gene: 4. Here the CDR3 DNA reads TGTGCCAGCAGTTACGAGAGGGGGCGCACTGAAGCTTTCTTT. Its translation: CASSYERGRTEAFF.

This chain joins TRBV6-6 and TRBJ1-4, with a tentative D call TRBD1 (6 bases). Germline V gene data show CDR1 as MNHNY and CDR2 as SVGAGI (reference sequence). Deletions cut 6 bases from V and 2 bases from J, with 13 bases between. This CDR3 contains 15 residues. Here the CDR3 reads CASRETGLTNEKLFF. The CDR3 DNA follows: TGTGCCAGCAGGGAAACAGGGCTCACTAATGAAAAACTGTTTTTT.

The chain links TRBV10-3 to TRBJ2-7, with 7 bases matching TRBD2. V was pared by 0 bases and J by 2 bases, with 4 bases of the junction left unmatched. Germline V gives CDR1 ENHRY, CDR2 SYGVKD. The CDR3 has 15 amino acids. The CDR3 DNA follows: TGTGCCATCAGTGAGTCGGCTAGCGGACCCTACGAGCAGTACTTC. Its translation: CAISESASGPYEQYF.